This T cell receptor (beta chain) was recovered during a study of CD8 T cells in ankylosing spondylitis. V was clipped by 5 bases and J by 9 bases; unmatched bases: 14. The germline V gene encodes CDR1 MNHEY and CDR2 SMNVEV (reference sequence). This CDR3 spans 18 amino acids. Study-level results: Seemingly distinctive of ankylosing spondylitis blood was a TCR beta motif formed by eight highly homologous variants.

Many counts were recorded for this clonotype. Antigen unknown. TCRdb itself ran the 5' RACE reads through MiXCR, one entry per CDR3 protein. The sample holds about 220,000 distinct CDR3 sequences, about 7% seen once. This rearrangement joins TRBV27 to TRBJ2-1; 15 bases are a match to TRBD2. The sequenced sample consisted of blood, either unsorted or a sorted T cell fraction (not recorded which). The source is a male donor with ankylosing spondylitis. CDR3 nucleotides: TGTGCCAGCAGTCGTGGACTAGCGGGAGGGTCCAAGGTGGGTGAGCAGTTCTTC. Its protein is CASSRGLAGGSKVGEQFF.